Listed here are 2 T cell receptor beta chains from one sample, sequenced in a study of control samples from healthy donors and cancer patients. The method was immunoSEQ multiplex PCR; TCRdb's version includes in-frame clones alone and lacks a portion of them. This sample has more than 25,000 clones; approximately 85% occur once, and the top ten carry around 6.7%. Sequencing was performed on PBMCs. These receptors were collected from a woman aged 55-75 years with head and neck cancer.

The chain uses TRBV6-1 and TRBJ2-3; D is undetermined. The V and J ends lost 1 base and 5 bases respectively, with 4 bases between them. Germline V gene data show CDR1 as MNHNS and CDR2 as SASEGT. This CDR3 is built from 12 residues. The CDR3 spells CASSEVRDTQYF. The CDR3 region has the DNA TGTGCCAGCAGTGAAGTTAGAGATACGCAGTATTTT.

J is TRBJ1-2 and V is TRBV6-6; D call uncertain. CDR1 is MNHNY, CDR2 SVGAGI, per germline (reference sequence). V was trimmed by 2 bases and J by 4 bases, leaving 8 bases between them. The CDR3 length is 13 residues. CDR3 sequence reads: CASSYVGSYGYTF. The DNA for the CDR3 is TGTGCCAGCAGTTACGTGGGGTCCTATGGCTACACCTTC.